The 14 T cell receptor beta chains reported below all come from one sample, sequenced in a study of regulatory T cells in long-lasting Graves disease. The time point is: persistent/refractory GD, antithyroid drugs over 5 years with positive TRAb. Making the TCR library involved RNA that had been extracted from PBMCs. CDR3-region Arm-PCR and iRepertoire HTBI primers produced the TCR beta libraries. TCRdb re-called the multiplex PCR reads with MiXCR, one entry per CDR3 protein. In the table there are around 450,000 distinct CDR3 sequences, about a fifth of which are singletons. Sequences were derived from peripheral blood mononuclear cells (PBMCs), sampled when the disease was refractory, from a patient treated with antithyroid drugs. These receptors came from a female donor with Graves disease.

The V call is TRBV29-1, the J call TRBJ2-7, with 8 nucleotides matching TRBD1. CDR3 length equals 13 residues. CDR1 and CDR2 (germline): SQVTM, ANQGSEA. V was clipped by 4 bases and J by 3 bases; unmatched bases: 5. CDR3 DNA: TGCAGCGTTGTCGGACAGGGTGGCTACGAGCAGTACTTC. Translated, it gives CSVVGQGGYEQYF.

V gene TRBV2 combines with J gene TRBJ2-7; D is possibly TRBD1 (5 bases). The germline gives CDR1 SNHLY, CDR2 FYNNEI. The V gene lost 6 bases and the J gene lost 2 bases, with 17 bases spanning the gap. The CDR3 contains 15 residues. The CDR3 coding sequence is TGTGCCAGCAGCCTTTTGGACACCCCAGCCTACGAGCAGTACTTC. Its protein is CASSLLDTPAYEQYF.

This clonotype was seen at least ten times. The V call is TRBV12-3 or TRBV12-4, the J call TRBJ1-4; TRBD1 matches at 9 bases. The CDR3 loop spans 15 amino acids. J was trimmed by 6 bases and V by 6 bases; bases with no gene match: 8. The CDR3 DNA reads TGTGCCAGCAGCCAGGACAGGGGCACGGATGAAAAACTGTTTTTT. Translation: CASSQDRGTDEKLFF.

This clonotype was counted many times. The chain links TRBV6-5 to TRBJ2-7; tentatively, D is TRBD1 (7 bases). Germline CDR1 and CDR2: MNHEY and SVGAGI. Between the trimmed V and J ends, which lost 3 bases and 2 bases, there was a span of 17 bases. The CDR3 extends over 16 amino acids. The CDR3 coding sequence is TGTGCCAGCAGTTATTCCACAGGGGAGGACCCCTACGAGCAGTACTTC. Amino acid sequence: CASSYSTGEDPYEQYF.

This clonotype was recorded a few times. V gene TRBV5-4 combines with J gene TRBJ1-2; D not resolved. Germline CDR1 reads SGHNT; CDR2 reads YYREEE (reference sequence). This CDR3 contains 18 residues. With 3 bases removed from V and 3 bases from J, the gap between germline ends came to 24 bases. The CDR3 sequence: CASSSQQPIPGRDYGYTF. The CDR3 DNA sequence: TGTGCCAGCAGCTCACAACAGCCCATCCCCGGAAGGGACTATGGCTACACCTTC.

V gene TRBV11-2 combines with J gene TRBJ2-5; no clear D. CDR3 length equals 14 residues. Germline assignment: CDR1 SGHAT and CDR2 FQNNGV. Between the trimmed V and J ends, which lost 4 bases and 5 bases, there was a span of 14 bases. The CDR3 coding sequence is TGTGCCAGCAGCTCAGACCTCGGAACCGAGACCCAGTACTTC. This sequence encodes CASSSDLGTETQYF. The whole variable domain, filled in from reference TRBV11-2 and TRBJ2-5, reads EAGVAQSPRYKIIEKRQSVAFWCNPISGHATLYWYQQILGQGPKLLIQFQNNGVVDDSQLPKDRFSAERLKGVDSTLKIQPAKLEDSAVYLCASSSDLGTETQYFGPGTRLLVL.

The chain uses TRBV28 and TRBJ1-2, with unresolved D. The CDR3 extends over 13 amino acids. Germline V gene lookup returns CDR1 MDHEN and CDR2 SYDVKM. V lost 3 bases, J lost 12 bases, and 17 bases lay in between. This CDR3 is CASSFSEFAVHTF. For the CDR3, the DNA is TGTGCCAGCAGTTTCTCGGAATTCGCGGTCCACACCTTC.

The chain has TRBV5-6 and TRBJ2-5; 13 bases align to TRBD2. Germline assignment: CDR1 SGHDT and CDR2 YYEEEE. The V segment lost 4 bases and the J segment 2 bases; nucleotides outside the gene matches: 2. The CDR3 has 15 amino acids. CDR3 DNA sequence: TGTGCCAGCAGCATGACTAGCGGGGGGCAAGAGACCCAGTACTTC. It is translated as CASSMTSGGQETQYF. The whole variable domain, filled in from reference TRBV5-6 and TRBJ2-5, reads DAGVTQSPTHLIKTRGQQVTLRCSPKSGHDTVSWYQQALGQGPQFIFQYYEEEERQRGNFPDRFSGHQFPNYSSELNVNALLLGDSALYLCASSMTSGGQETQYFGPGTRLLVL.

The J gene is TRBJ2-7, the V gene TRBV6-5; the match to TRBD2 covers 8 bases. Trimming cost V 2 bases and J 0 bases; bases outside gene matches: 6. CDR1 is MNHEY, CDR2 SVGAGI, per germline. The CDR3 is made up of 16 amino acids. CDR3 sequence: CASSYASGSSSYEQYF. In DNA, the CDR3 is TGTGCCAGCAGTTACGCCAGCGGGAGCAGCTCCTACGAGCAGTACTTC.

CDR3 in amino acids: CASSLDRAPLEQYF. DNA for the CDR3: TGTGCCAGCAGCTTGGACAGGGCGCCCCTCGAGCAGTACTTC. The gene calls are TRBV5-6 and TRBJ2-7; D is possibly TRBD1 (6 bases). Trimming pared 0 bases from V and 6 bases from J, leaving 13 bases between. The germline V gene encodes CDR1 SGHDT and CDR2 YYEEEE. The CDR3 sequence is 14 residues long.

As for this clonotype: Its ends do not fully match the called genes, so a read error is possible. The J gene is TRBJ1-1, the V gene TRBV4-1; no clear D gene. CDR1 is MGHRA, CDR2 YSYEKL, per germline. The CDR3 extends over 14 amino acids. The CDR3 region is CASNQGVRAAEAFF. The CDR3 coding sequence is TGCGCCAGCAACCAAGGAGTGCGGGCGGCTGAAGCTTTCTTT.

Of note for this clonotype: This clone may be a read error of a much larger clone one base away. The J gene is TRBJ1-4, the V gene TRBV20-1; no reliable D call. V dropped 6 bases and J dropped 7 bases, with 9 bases sitting between them. CDR1 is DFQATT and CDR2 is SNEGSKA in the germline V gene (reference sequence). This CDR3 region has 11 residues. The CDR3 nucleotides are TGCAGTGCCCGACTCGGTGAAAAACTGTTTTTT. Translation: CSARLGEKLFF.

At least ten counts were recorded for this clonotype. The rearrangement links TRBV7-2 to TRBJ2-5; D possibly corresponds to TRBD1 (6 bases). With 4 bases removed from V and 0 bases from J, the gap between germline ends came to 9 bases. Germline lookup yields CDR1 SGHTA and CDR2 FQGNSA. The CDR3 is 14 residues long. CDR3 in DNA: TGTGCCAGCAGCTACAGGGTCCACCAAGAGACCCAGTACTTC. It specifies CASSYRVHQETQYF.

This clonotype was counted at least ten times. This chain joins TRBV2 and TRBJ1-2, with unresolved D. The CDR3 has 15 amino acids. Per the germline V gene, CDR1 is SNHLY and CDR2 is FYNNEI. V lost 6 bases to trimming and J lost 4 bases, with 18 bases between them. The CDR3 nucleotides read TGTGCCAGCAGCCTAACGGTAGCCCTCGGCTATGGCTACACCTTC. Protein: CASSLTVALGYGYTF. Full variable domain (missing parts from reference TRBV2 and TRBJ1-2): EPEVTQTPSHQVTQMGQEVILRCVPISNHLYFYWYRQILGQKVEFLVSFYNNEISEKSEIFDDQFSVERPDGSNFTLKIRSTKLEDSAMYFCASSLTVALGYGYTFGSGTRLTVV.